This T cell receptor beta chain was identified during a study of shared clonotypes between healthy human individuals. Terminally differentiated effector memory CD45RA+ cells were excluded by CCR7 positive selection of CD45RO-negative cells. Donors were healthy HIV-negative adults without recently reported acute infections or vaccinations. Deep level was the assay's run setting. Only in-frame clones appear in the TCRdb table, and some are missing; sequencing was by immunoSEQ multiplex PCR. The sample includes about 2.1 million clones, roughly 91% of them seen just once. The CDR3 has 15 amino acids. The germline V gene encodes CDR1 LNHDA and CDR2 SQIVND (reference sequence). Trimming removed 3 bases from V and 7 bases from J, with 16 bases in between.

This clonotype was obtained from a man in his late teens or twenties in good health. Some clones in this sample may be carry-over from other donors' samples. V usage is TRBV19 and J usage is TRBJ2-1; D is possibly TRBD1 or TRBD2 (6 bases each). Sequenced material: naive CD8+ T cells from PBMCs. CDR3 amino acids: CASSIWGAPKNEQFF. In nucleotides, the CDR3 is TGTGCCAGTAGTATCTGGGGGGCGCCGAAGAATGAGCAGTTCTTC.